These 23 T cell receptor beta chains came from one sample sequenced in a study of blood T cell repertoires in COVID-19. Method: immunoSEQ multiplex PCR; TCRdb's copy keeps in-frame clones and lacks some. The sample includes 150,000 to 200,000 clones, approximately 86% of them seen just once. The sequenced material came from peripheral blood. The receptors were sampled from a man in his forties or fifties with active or convalescent COVID-19.

This clone appeared a single time. V is TRBV28 and J is TRBJ1-5; weak D call: TRBD1 (5 bases). The CDR3 sequence is 15 residues long. Germline loops: CDR1 MDHEN, CDR2 SYDVKM. Trimming removed 3 bases at V and 5 bases at J, with 14 bases between. The CDR3 loop is CASSFEPRADQPQHF. The CDR3 DNA follows: TGTGCCAGCAGTTTCGAGCCCAGGGCCGATCAGCCCCAGCATTTT.

The chain uses TRBV7-2 and TRBJ1-2; tentatively, D is TRBD1 (6 bases). Germline assignment: CDR1 SGHTA and CDR2 FQGNSA. V dropped 4 bases and J dropped 6 bases, with 24 bases sitting between them. The CDR3 length is 17 residues. DNA for the CDR3: TGTGCCAGCAGCTCTAGACAGGTCAGACTTGAGATGGATGGCTACACCTTC. Its translation is CASSSRQVRLEMDGYTF.

The chain combines TRBV4-3 with TRBJ1-2, with 8 bases fitting TRBD1. V lost 1 base to trimming and J lost 7 bases; unmatched junction nucleotides: 8. CDR1 and CDR2 from the germline V gene are LGHNA and YSLEER. The CDR3 loop spans 15 amino acids. CDR3 DNA sequence: TGCGCCAGCAGCCAAGCCGAATTCACAGGGGGTGGCTACACCTTC. It codes for CASSQAEFTGGGYTF.

The chain uses TRBV18 and TRBJ1-1; no clear D gene. Germline lookup yields CDR1 KGHSH and CDR2 LQKENI. The CDR3 spans 15 residues. The V gene lost 4 bases and the J gene lost 5 bases, with 17 bases spanning the gap. The CDR3 spells CASSQSEGLKTEAFF. Here the CDR3 DNA reads TGTGCCAGCTCACAGAGTGAGGGTCTAAAGACTGAAGCTTTCTTT.

The chain carries TRBV15 and TRBJ1-1; D gene unclear. Germline CDR1 reads LNHNV; CDR2 reads YYDKDF (reference sequence). CDR3 length equals 12 residues. Trimming shortened V by 0 bases and J by 7 bases, and 6 bases separated the two germline ends. This CDR3 is CATSRDYSEAFF. The CDR3 DNA is TGTGCCACCAGCAGAGATTACAGTGAAGCTTTCTTT.

The sample holds a few counts of this clone. The chain uses TRBV27 and TRBJ1-6; tentatively, D is TRBD1 (6 bases). This CDR3 comprises 16 residues. Per germline, CDR1 MNHEY and CDR2 SMNVEV (reference sequence). With 4 bases removed from V and 10 bases from J, the gap between germline ends came to 20 bases. As DNA, the CDR3 is TGTGCCAGCAGTTCTTCCGGACAGTCTAGAGGCTCACCCCTCCACTTT. Translation gives CASSSSGQSRGSPLHF.

This sequence joins TRBV19 and TRBJ2-5; unclear D gene. Germline V gene sequence: CDR1 LNHDA, CDR2 SQIVND (reference sequence). This CDR3 contains 14 residues. V lost 3 bases, J lost 9 bases, and 17 bases lay in between. CDR3 sequence reads: CASSMQINSQAQYF. CDR3 coding DNA: TGTGCCAGTAGTATGCAGATAAACAGCCAGGCCCAGTACTTC.

The J gene is TRBJ2-3, the V gene TRBV18; 7 positions match TRBD2. From germline, CDR1 is KGHSH and CDR2 LQKENI. V lost 2 bases, J lost 2 bases, and 4 bases stayed unmatched. The CDR3 is 15 residues long. DNA for the CDR3: TGTGCCAGCTCACCAGGCAGCGGGGCCACAGATACGCAGTATTTT. Amino acids: CASSPGSGATDTQYF.

The rearrangement joins TRBV5-4 to TRBJ2-3; the match to TRBD2 covers 9 bases. Germline V gene data show CDR1 as SGHNT and CDR2 as YYREEE (reference sequence). The V gene end was trimmed by 4 bases and the J gene end by 3 bases; junction bases not matched to a gene: 9. The CDR3 loop spans 16 amino acids. The CDR3 spells CASSLSSGAFTDTQYF. Here the CDR3 DNA reads TGTGCCAGCAGCCTATCTAGCGGGGCGTTTACAGATACGCAGTATTTT.

The V and J genes are TRBV3-1 (or the pseudogene TRBV3-2) and TRBJ2-3; 8 nucleotides line up with TRBD2. Trimming cost V 8 bases and J 4 bases; bases outside gene matches: 17. Germline lookup yields CDR1 LGHDT and CDR2 YNNKEL (reference sequence). The CDR3 runs 17 residues. The CDR3 nucleotides read TGTGCCAGCGGACGGACACCGGGACTAGGGACCGCAGATACGCAGTATTTT. Protein sequence: CASGRTPGLGTADTQYF.

The chain is built from TRBV19 and TRBJ1-1; TRBD1 agrees at 7 bases. The germline V gene has CDR1 LNHDA and CDR2 SQIVND (reference sequence). The CDR3 runs 15 residues. V dropped 5 bases and J dropped 2; count of bases not matched to a gene: 8. The CDR3: CASSYTGTANTEAFF. DNA for the CDR3: TGTGCCAGTAGTTACACCGGGACAGCAAACACTGAAGCTTTCTTT.

This clone turned up a few times. The gene calls are TRBV5-1 and TRBJ1-6; TRBD1 is a possible D gene (5 bases). This CDR3 contains 15 residues. V was shortened by 1 base and J by 6 bases, with 11 bases between the two germline ends. Germline CDR1 and CDR2: SGHRS and YFSETQ. The CDR3 is CASSLYQGSNSPLHF. CDR3 DNA sequence: TGCGCCAGCAGCTTGTATCAGGGATCTAATTCACCCCTCCACTTT.

This rearrangement joins TRBV28 to TRBJ2-5, with 8 bases aligning to TRBD2. CDR3 size: 15 residues. The V gene end was trimmed by 6 bases and the J gene end by 2 bases; junction bases not matched to a gene: 8. Germline-derived CDR1 and CDR2 are MDHEN and SYDVKM. In nucleotides, the CDR3 is TGTGCCAGCAGCCCCCCAAGCGGGGGACAAGAGACCCAGTACTTC. It encodes CASSPPSGGQETQYF.

As to this clone: The junction departs from the called germline gene at one end, perhaps through a read error. V gene TRBV7-2 combines with J gene TRBJ2-1; D is possibly TRBD2 (6 bases). The CDR3 spans 15 residues. Germline CDR1 reads SGHTA; CDR2 reads FQGNSA. For the CDR3, the DNA is TGTGCCGGCAGCCTCCGACGGGGGTTAGGCAATGAGCAGTTCTTC. Protein sequence: CAGSLRRGLGNEQFF.

The chain has TRBV5-6 and TRBJ2-1; 9 bases agree with TRBD2. The CDR3 runs 15 residues. V gave up 1 base and J gave up 6 bases; unmatched junction bases: 5. From germline, CDR1 is SGHDT and CDR2 YYEEEE. The CDR3 region is CASSLIGTSINEQFF. CDR3 sequence (DNA): TGTGCCAGCAGCTTGATCGGGACTAGCATCAATGAGCAGTTCTTC.

This clone was picked up a small number of times. V and J are TRBV9 and TRBJ1-1; D is uncertain. Looked up from germline, CDR1 is SGDLS and CDR2 is YYNGEE. Trimming cost V 3 bases and J 0 bases, with 9 bases left between them. This CDR3 has 14 amino acids. The CDR3 DNA follows: TGTGCCAGCAGCGCCGGTCCATTGAACACTGAAGCTTTCTTT. Its translation is CASSAGPLNTEAFF.

V and J are TRBV28 and TRBJ1-2, with D perhaps matching TRBD1 (5 bases). Germline V gene lookup returns CDR1 MDHEN and CDR2 SYDVKM. The CDR3 loop spans 13 amino acids. V lost 6 bases, J lost 4 bases, and 12 bases lay in between. CDR3 nucleotides: TGTGCCAGCAGACTGGGGCGCTCCTATGGCTACACCTTC. This translates into CASRLGRSYGYTF.

CDR3 residues: CASSPMDRGETQYF. CDR3 in DNA: TGTGCCAGCAGCCCCATGGACAGGGGAGAGACCCAGTACTTC. The rearrangement uses TRBV6-6 and TRBJ2-5; 9 bases are shared with TRBD1. In germline, CDR1 is MNHNY, CDR2 SVGAGI (reference sequence). The CDR3 totals 14 residues. Trimming cost V 6 bases and J 4 bases; bases outside gene matches: 6.

CDR3 residues: CASNGTGLSYEQYF. As DNA, the CDR3 is TGCGCCAGCAATGGGACAGGCCTCTCCTACGAGCAGTACTTC. The genes are TRBV10-1 and TRBJ2-7, with TRBD1 matching over 8 bases. This CDR3 has 14 residues. V gave up 7 bases and J gave up 0 bases; unmatched junction bases: 5. Germline V gene data show CDR1 as WNHNN and CDR2 as SYGVQD (reference sequence).

This chain joins TRBV15 and TRBJ2-5; 7 positions match TRBD2. V lost 0 bases and J lost 2; bases outside the gene matches: 9. The CDR3 consists of 17 residues. Germline V CDR1 and CDR2: LNHNV, YYDKDF (reference sequence). The CDR3 bases are TGTGCCACCAGCAGAGATCGGGCAGGGAGGGGTCAAGAGACCCAGTACTTC. Translated, it gives CATSRDRAGRGQETQYF.

This sequence joins TRBV11-2 and TRBJ1-5; no reliable D call. This CDR3 comprises 13 residues. The V end was cut by 0 bases, the J end by 3 bases, with 3 bases between. CDR1 and CDR2 (germline): SGHAT, FQNNGV. CDR3 amino acids: CASSLEYNQPQHF. The CDR3 region has the DNA TGTGCCAGCAGCTTAGAATACAATCAGCCCCAGCATTTT.

The V gene is TRBV7-2, the J gene TRBJ1-2, with D possibly TRBD1 on 6 matching bases. The CDR3 has 14 residues. With 5 bases removed from V and 4 bases from J, the gap between germline ends came to 14 bases. The germline gives CDR1 SGHTA, CDR2 FQGNSA. CDR3 nucleotide sequence: TGTGCCAGCAGCCTTAGGACAGACCTCTATGGCTACACCTTC. Amino acid sequence: CASSLRTDLYGYTF.

The rearrangement links TRBV7-9 to TRBJ2-7; 7 bases agree with TRBD1. The V and J ends lost 5 bases and 5 bases, in that order; junction bases with no gene match: 12. Per the germline V gene, CDR1 is SEHNR and CDR2 is FQNEAQ (reference sequence). The CDR3 totals 15 residues. CDR3 loop: CASSRPQQGIHEQYF. In DNA form, the CDR3 reads TGTGCCAGCAGCCGCCCGCAACAGGGGATCCACGAGCAGTACTTC.